This T cell receptor beta chain was identified in a study of Ad26.COV2.S vaccination and SARS-CoV-2 variants. Overall study results and limits: In TCR breadth and depth analyses, total T cell responses may have been underestimated.

The table came from immunoSEQ multiplex PCR; TCRdb's copy has only in-frame clones and leaves some out. The data hold hundreds of thousands of clones, with 75% to 90% observed a single time. Described treatment: roughly 19 received Ad26.COV2.S at low or high dose, single or two shots; roughly 5 received placebo; per-sample allocation not given. All samples were drawn on day 63, counting from the first vaccine or placebo injection. Details on this clone: Its antigen is as yet unknown.

The material sequenced was peripheral blood, taken in a trial of Ad26.COV2.S vaccine versus placebo. This TCR was sampled from a person aged 18-60 years who received the Ad26.COV2.S COVID-19 vaccine or a placebo.

The CDR3 DNA reads as TGTGCCAGTAGTATAAGTTCCTTCGGAAAACTGTTTTTT. This encodes CASSISSFGKLFF. V and J are TRBV19 and TRBJ1-4; no definite D call. Trimming left V 2 bases short and J 10 bases short, with 11 bases between. Germline assignment: CDR1 LNHDA and CDR2 SQIVND (reference sequence). This CDR3 contains 13 residues.